This entry features one TCR beta chain sequence. With random hexamers, 0.5 to 1 ug RNA was reverse transcribed. With immunoSEQ multiplex PCR, TCR beta CDR3 was amplified across 54 Vbeta and 13 Jbeta. TCRdb reanalysed the immunoSEQ multiplex PCR reads using MiXCR and keeps one entry per CDR3 protein. The table lists some 150,000 distinct CDR3 sequences, roughly 94% of them singletons. Deletions cut 0 bases from V and 11 bases from J, with 14 bases between. The CDR3 contains 13 residues. Germline CDR1 reads DFQATT; CDR2 reads SNEGSKA (reference sequence). CD8+ and CD4+ T cells from blood underwent TCR beta sequencing. Controls were healthy donors chosen to match patients in age and sex. CD8+ and CD4+ T cells were negatively isolated; TEMRA cells were FACS-enriched. These data originate in a study of CD8 T cells in Susac syndrome.

The chain links TRBV20-1 to TRBJ1-5; unclear D gene. This TCR came from a human donor in good health. Sequenced: CD4+ T cells from PBMCs. In DNA, the CDR3 is TGCAGTGCTAGAGATCGGCCCTTGGAGGCCCAGCATTTT. It codes for CSARDRPLEAQHF.